A single sample is the source of the 30 T cell receptor beta chains below, sequenced in a study of yellow fever vaccine responses in identical twins. TCRdb reprocessed the RT-PCR reads with MiXCR, giving one entry per CDR3 protein. The sample comprises a few thousand distinct CDR3 sequences, roughly 87% of which are singletons, and 2.9% rests with the top ten. Source: T cells from blood (PBMCs), unsorted or a sorted subset (not recorded which), taken before or after yellow fever vaccination (not recorded which). The receptors come from a woman under 30 who received the yellow fever vaccine.

Only a few counts were recorded for this clonotype. This chain connects TRBV23-1 to TRBJ1-5, with unresolved D. TRBV23-1 is labeled an ORF, and its function is uncertain. V was pared by 11 bases and J by 6 bases, with 8 bases between. The CDR3 runs 10 residues. In DNA form, the CDR3 reads TGCGCCCCGGTGTCTCAGCCCCAGCATTTT. Its translation: CAPVSQPQHF.

The J gene is TRBJ2-4, the V gene TRBV19, with 8 bases lining up with TRBD2. The CDR3 covers 14 residues. V was clipped by 6 bases and J by 9 bases; unmatched bases: 10. The V gene's germline CDR1 is LNHDA and CDR2 SQIVND (reference sequence). The chain's CDR3 is CASSRSGLASIQYF. The DNA for the CDR3 is TGTGCCAGTAGCAGATCTGGACTAGCTTCCATTCAGTACTTC.

This clonotype was counted a few times. The chain joins TRBV9 to TRBJ2-7; D might be TRBD1 or TRBD2, each matching 6 bases. V was trimmed by 4 bases and J by 2 bases, leaving 19 bases between them. The CDR3 runs to 16 residues. Germline assignment: CDR1 SGDLS and CDR2 YYNGEE. DNA for the CDR3: TGTGCCAGCAGCTCCGGGACGTCGGAGGGGGCCTACGAGCAGTACTTC. Its protein product is CASSSGTSEGAYEQYF.

V gene TRBV12-3 or TRBV12-4 combines with J gene TRBJ1-6, with a possible D match to TRBD1 (5 bases). V lost 6 bases, J lost 2 bases, and 11 bases lay in between. The CDR3 sequence is 15 residues long. CDR3 DNA: TGTGCCAGCAGCGGGCAGGGTACCTATAATTCACCCCTCCACTTT. It is translated as CASSGQGTYNSPLHF.

The J gene is TRBJ2-3, the V gene TRBV2; D perhaps matches TRBD1 (6 bases). Trimming took 2 bases from V and 3 from J, leaving 6 bases between them. Germline-derived CDR1 and CDR2 are SNHLY and FYNNEI. This CDR3 spans 13 amino acids. Here the CDR3 reads CASSETGTDTQYF. As DNA, the CDR3 is TGTGCCAGCAGTGAAACAGGGACAGATACGCAGTATTTT.

About this clonotype: At one end the junction does not follow the germline gene, possibly because of a read error. V and J are TRBV10-1 and TRBJ1-5; TRBD1 agrees at 8 bases. Germline V gene sequence: CDR1 WNHNN, CDR2 SYGVQD (reference sequence). This CDR3 is built from 15 residues. The CDR3 loop reads CASSWTGCFDQAQHF. For the CDR3, the DNA is TGCGCCAGCAGTTGGACAGGGTGCTTCGATCAGGCCCAGCATTTT.

This chain connects TRBV10-1 to TRBJ1-2; D ambiguous. Between the trimmed V and J ends, which lost 3 bases and 4 bases, there was a span of 9 bases. The CDR3 runs to 13 residues. Germline V gives CDR1 WNHNN, CDR2 SYGVQD (reference sequence). CDR3 protein: CASSEVRTYGYTF. The CDR3 DNA reads as TGCGCCAGCAGTGAAGTCCGAACCTATGGCTACACCTTC.

V usage is TRBV29-1 and J usage is TRBJ2-1; D may be TRBD1 or TRBD2 (5 bases each). CDR1 and CDR2 (germline): SQVTM, ANQGSEA. Trimming cost V 5 bases and J 4 bases, with 9 bases left between them. This CDR3 contains 12 residues. CDR3 in amino acids: CSVPWGYNEQFF. CDR3 nucleotide sequence: TGCAGCGTTCCTTGGGGGTACAATGAGCAGTTCTTC.

The V and J genes are TRBV6-1 and TRBJ2-1; D ambiguous. Trimming shortened V by 6 bases and J by 4 bases, and 16 bases separated the two germline ends. Germline values: CDR1 MNHNS, CDR2 SASEGT. This CDR3 comprises 15 residues. CDR3 in DNA: TGTGCCAGCAGGACTGAGGCAGACCAATACAATGAGCAGTTCTTC. It yields the protein CASRTEADQYNEQFF.

The V call is TRBV20-1, the J call TRBJ2-1; TRBD2 agrees at 11 bases. CDR1 and CDR2 (germline): DFQATT, SNEGSKA (reference sequence). V lost 0 bases to trimming and J lost 6 bases; unmatched junction nucleotides: 4. The CDR3 extends over 15 amino acids. The CDR3 coding sequence is TGCAGTGCTAGAGATAGACTAGCGGGACCCAATGAGCAGTTCTTC. Translated: CSARDRLAGPNEQFF.

This chain links TRBV5-6 with TRBJ1-1, with D perhaps TRBD1 (5 bases). Germline loops: CDR1 SGHDT, CDR2 YYEEEE. The CDR3 covers 14 residues. The germline V and J ends were trimmed by 0 bases and 0 bases, with 6 bases remaining between them. Here the CDR3 DNA reads TGTGCCAGCAGCTTGGTGGGACTGAACACTGAAGCTTTCTTT. Its translation: CASSLVGLNTEAFF.

V gene TRBV11-1 combines with J gene TRBJ2-2; D is uncertain. V was clipped by 8 bases and J by 5 bases, with 12 bases between them. CDR1 SGHAT and CDR2 FQDESV come from the germline V gene (reference sequence). The CDR3 loop spans 13 amino acids. The CDR3 nucleotides are TGTGCCAGCCGGCCTTTTGAGACCGGGGAGCTGTTTTTT. Encoded protein: CASRPFETGELFF.

With respect to this clonotype: A junction end diverges from the germline sequence, so it may reflect a read error. V and J are TRBV7-6 and TRBJ1-3; D is ambiguous. CDR3 size: 18 residues. Germline V gene data show CDR1 as SGHVS and CDR2 as FNYEAQ. The CDR3 nucleotides are TGTGCCAGCAGCCCAGTTGCGGTCGGAAAGCCCTCTGGAAACACCATACATTTT. Its translation: CASSPVAVGKPSGNTIHF.

The gene calls are TRBV29-1 and TRBJ2-1, with TRBD2 matching over 14 bases. Germline V gene lookup returns CDR1 SQVTM and CDR2 ANQGSEA. CDR3 length: 13 residues. V shed 6 bases, J shed 7 bases, and the junction held 2 bases outside the gene matches. The DNA of the CDR3 is TGCAGCGTCGGACTAGCGGGAGGTAATGAGCAGTTCTTC. Translated: CSVGLAGGNEQFF.

The chain uses TRBV11-1 and TRBJ2-1, with TRBD1 matching 10 bases. J lost 9 bases, V lost 0 bases, and 2 bases had no gene match. The CDR3 spans 14 residues. Germline V lookup: CDR1 SGHAT, CDR2 FQDESV (reference sequence). CDR3 amino acids: CASSLATGGSEQFF. CDR3 nucleotide sequence: TGTGCCAGCAGCTTAGCGACAGGGGGCAGTGAGCAGTTCTTC.

The chain has TRBV18 and TRBJ2-7; 11 bases align to TRBD2. With V trimmed by 6 bases and J by 2 bases, 12 bases remained unmatched. CDR1 and CDR2 from the germline V gene are KGHSH and LQKENI. This CDR3 spans 17 amino acids. The CDR3 here is CASSPGLAATMTYEQYF. CDR3 nucleotides: TGTGCCAGCTCGCCGGGACTAGCGGCTACCATGACCTACGAGCAGTACTTC.

The rearrangement uses TRBV5-1 and TRBJ2-5; D is unclear. The germline gives CDR1 SGHRS, CDR2 YFSETQ. CDR3 size: 15 residues. V lost 2 bases and J lost 4, with 15 bases in between. This chain's CDR3 is CASSFTDFSTETQYF. The CDR3 DNA reads as TGCGCCAGCAGCTTTACCGACTTTTCGACAGAGACCCAGTACTTC.

The V call is TRBV7-3, the J call TRBJ1-1, with TRBD1 identical over 11 bases. Germline V lookup: CDR1 SGHTA, CDR2 FQGTGA. The length of the CDR3 is 17 residues. The trim removed 1 base at V and 1 base at J, leaving 5 bases unmatched. In nucleotides, the CDR3 is TGTGCCAGCAGCTTAATTGGACAGGGGGCGCCGAACACTGAAGCTTTCTTT. It codes for CASSLIGQGAPNTEAFF.

V is TRBV20-1 and J is TRBJ2-3, with D possibly TRBD2 on 5 matching bases. Trimming cost V 3 bases and J 6 bases, with 13 bases left between them. The CDR3 consists of 13 residues. In germline, CDR1 is DFQATT, CDR2 SNEGSKA (reference sequence). The CDR3 here is CSASLLAGDTQYF. The CDR3 DNA is TGCAGTGCTAGTCTCCTAGCTGGGGATACGCAGTATTTT.

V and J are TRBV11-3 and TRBJ2-7; D unclear. Trimming removed 0 bases from V and 5 bases from J, with 5 bases in between. CDR1 and CDR2 (germline): SGHNT, YENEEA. The CDR3 totals 12 residues. CDR3 bases: TGTGCCAGCAGCTTAGATCAGCACGAGCAGTACTTC. Translation: CASSLDQHEQYF. Complete variable domain (other parts from reference TRBV11-3 and TRBJ2-7): EAGVVQSPRYKIIEKKQPVAFWCNPISGHNTLYWYLQNLGQGPELLIRYENEEAVDDSQLPKDRFSAERLKGVDSTLKIQPAELGDSAVYLCASSLDQHEQYFGPGTRLTVT.

The chain combines TRBV12-3 or TRBV12-4 with TRBJ1-2; 7 positions match TRBD1. CDR3 length: 15 residues. Unmatched junction bases numbered 14, after V lost 5 bases and J lost 8 bases. CDR3 amino acids: CASSRTPGGLEGYTF. As DNA, the CDR3 is TGTGCCAGCAGTCGAACGCCAGGGGGTTTGGAAGGCTACACCTTC.

This chain links TRBV29-1 with TRBJ2-1, with D unresolved. V lost 0 bases, J lost 0 bases, and 12 bases lay in between. Germline values: CDR1 SQVTM, CDR2 ANQGSEA. This CDR3 spans 16 amino acids. The CDR3 here is CSVEDHPLSSYNEQFF. CDR3 nucleotide sequence: TGCAGCGTTGAAGATCACCCTTTGAGCTCCTACAATGAGCAGTTCTTC.

The V and J genes are TRBV29-1 and TRBJ2-3; 8 bases align to TRBD1. Trimming removed 7 bases from V and 6 bases from J; junction bases left unmatched: 6. CDR1 SQVTM and CDR2 ANQGSEA come from the germline V gene. The CDR3 runs to 12 residues. CDR3 in DNA: TGCAGCGCCGCCAGGGGGCCCGATACGCAGTATTTT. Protein sequence: CSAARGPDTQYF.

The V gene is TRBV6-2 or TRBV6-3, the J gene TRBJ2-3; D not resolved. This CDR3 is built from 14 residues. CDR1 is MNHEY and CDR2 is SVGEGT in the germline V gene. V was clipped by 6 bases and J by 2 bases, with 12 bases between them. The CDR3 loop is CASRYSFYTDTQYF. The CDR3 DNA sequence: TGTGCCAGCAGATATTCGTTCTACACAGATACGCAGTATTTT.

This clonotype occurred a few times. The rearrangement uses TRBV29-1 and TRBJ2-7, with D possibly matching TRBD1 (6 bases). Germline assignment: CDR1 SQVTM and CDR2 ANQGSEA. Trimming left V 3 bases short and J 1 base short, with 7 bases between. The CDR3 runs 12 residues. Here the CDR3 DNA reads TGCAGCGTTGAGGGGACATCCTACGAGCAGTACTTC. Protein: CSVEGTSYEQYF.

The chain carries TRBV4-3 and TRBJ2-7, with no clear D. V gave up 0 bases and J gave up 4 bases, with 10 bases separating them. Germline V gene lookup returns CDR1 LGHNA and CDR2 YSLEER. The CDR3 spans 14 residues. CDR3 sequence reads: CASSQEFGHYEQYF. CDR3 DNA: TGCGCCAGCAGCCAAGAATTCGGGCATTACGAGCAGTACTTC.

This chain links TRBV10-1 with TRBJ2-2, with 13 bases lining up with TRBD2. The germline CDR1 and CDR2 sequences are WNHNN and SYGVQD (reference sequence). CDR3 length equals 20 residues. Germline trimming cut 3 bases from V and 2 bases from J; bases unmatched to any gene: 12. CDR3 DNA sequence: TGCGCCAGCAGTGAATTTTGGGGAACTAGCGGGAGGGAAAACACCGGGGAGCTGTTTTTT. It yields the protein CASSEFWGTSGRENTGELFF.

The V and J genes are TRBV15 and TRBJ2-7, with a possible D match to TRBD2 (5 bases). V lost 1 base and J 3 bases, leaving 7 bases between the germline ends. This CDR3 has 13 amino acids. The V gene's germline CDR1 is LNHNV and CDR2 YYDKDF (reference sequence). CDR3: CATSRGEYYEQYF. The CDR3 coding sequence is TGTGCCACCAGCAGAGGGGAGTACTACGAGCAGTACTTC.

This clonotype was picked up a small number of times. The chain uses TRBV10-1 and TRBJ1-5; D gene unclear. The CDR3 consists of 12 residues. Germline assignment: CDR1 WNHNN and CDR2 SYGVQD (reference sequence). Trimming shortened V by 8 bases and J by 4 bases, and 9 bases separated the two germline ends. The CDR3 DNA reads TGCGCCAGCGTACAAGAAAATCAGCCCCAGCATTTT. Translated: CASVQENQPQHF.

This rearrangement joins TRBV11-2 to TRBJ2-3; D could derive from TRBD1 or TRBD2 (5 bases each). The V end lost 0 bases, the J end lost 5 bases, and 9 bases lay between the germline ends. The germline V gene encodes CDR1 SGHAT and CDR2 FQNNGV. The CDR3 extends over 14 amino acids. The DNA for the CDR3 is TGTGCCAGCAGCTTAGAGGTGGGACGAGATACGCAGTATTTT. This sequence encodes CASSLEVGRDTQYF.